The clone carrying this T cell receptor beta chain has only a few counts. V lost 3 bases and J 1 base, leaving 6 bases between the germline ends. This CDR3 has 13 amino acids. Per the germline V gene, CDR1 is LNHDA and CDR2 is SQIVND (reference sequence). Sequenced by immunoSEQ multiplex PCR; TCRdb stores in-frame clones only, minus some. The top ten clones hold roughly 24% of a sample with 9,500 to 10,000 clones, 80% to 85% of them seen once. This record comes from a study of blood T cell repertoires in COVID-19. Specimen: peripheral blood. This TCR was recovered from a man in his fifties or sixties with active COVID-19. This chain connects TRBV19 to TRBJ2-5; D is unresolved. The CDR3 coding sequence is TGTGCCAGTAGTATCACGAGCCAAGAGACCCAGTACTTC. Amino acids: CASSITSQETQYF.